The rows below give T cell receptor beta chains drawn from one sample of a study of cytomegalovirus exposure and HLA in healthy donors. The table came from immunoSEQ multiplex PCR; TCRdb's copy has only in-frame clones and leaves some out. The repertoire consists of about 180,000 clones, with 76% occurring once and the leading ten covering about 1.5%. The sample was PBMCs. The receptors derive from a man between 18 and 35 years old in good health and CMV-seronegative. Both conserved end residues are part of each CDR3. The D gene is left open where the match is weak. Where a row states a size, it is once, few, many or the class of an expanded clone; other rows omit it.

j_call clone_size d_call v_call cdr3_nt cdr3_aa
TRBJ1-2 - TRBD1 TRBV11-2 TGTGCCAGCAGCTTGCGGGACAGGGGGCAGATAAGAGGTGGCTACACCTTC CASSLRDRGQIRGGYTF
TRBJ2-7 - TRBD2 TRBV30 TGTGCCTGGGGGAGGGGTGGCTCCTACGAGCAGTACTTC CAWGRGGSYEQYF
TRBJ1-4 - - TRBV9 TGTGCCAGCAGCGGCTTAGGGGGGGTCGGTGAAAAACTGTTTTTT CASSGLGGVGEKLFF
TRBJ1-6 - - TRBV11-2 TGTGCCAGCAGCTTAGTTCTCTATAATTCACCCCTCCACTTT CASSLVLYNSPLHF
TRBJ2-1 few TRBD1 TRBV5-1 TGCGCCAGCACCCTGGAAGGGGGCATTTCCTACAATGAGCAGTTCTTC CASTLEGGISYNEQFF
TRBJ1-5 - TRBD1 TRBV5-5 TGTGCCAGCAGCTTAACAGGGGTGGAACAGCCCCAGCATTTT CASSLTGVEQPQHF
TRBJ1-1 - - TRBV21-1 TGTGCCAGCAGCAAGGGCGAGACAAACACTGAAGCTTTCTTT CASSKGETNTEAFF
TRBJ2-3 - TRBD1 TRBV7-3 TGTGCCAGCAGCACAGGACAGGGGCTCACAGATACGCAGTATTTT CASSTGQGLTDTQYF
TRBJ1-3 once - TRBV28 TGTGCCAGCAGTCCACAGGGCCGCTCTGGAAACACCATATATTTT CASSPQGRSGNTIYF
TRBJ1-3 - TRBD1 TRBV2 TGTGCCAGCAGTGTGGGACAGGGGACCGGAAACACCATATATTTT CASSVGQGTGNTIYF
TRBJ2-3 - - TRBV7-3 TGTGCCAGCAGCTTAAGGGGGGCAGATACGCAGTATTTT CASSLRGADTQYF
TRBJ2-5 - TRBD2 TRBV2 TGTGCCGGGGCGGGGGAAGAGACCCAGTACTTC CAGAGEETQYF
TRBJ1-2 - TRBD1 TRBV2 TGTGCCAGCACCGAAACAGGGGGCGGGGGTGGCTACACCTTC CASTETGGGGGYTF
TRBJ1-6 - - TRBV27 TGTGCCAGCAGTTTTTGGAGGGATTCACCCCTCCACTTT CASSFWRDSPLHF
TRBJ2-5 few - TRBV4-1 TGCGCCAGCAGCCAAGCACTTTCCCAAGAGACCCAGTACTTC CASSQALSQETQYF